Below, 28 T cell receptor beta chains from the same sample are listed, as sequenced in a study of blood T cell repertoires in COVID-19 (dated by TCRdb to 2020 to 2022). Receptors were amplified or captured by the immunoSEQ multiplex PCR assay. TCRdb stores this immuneACCESS table with in-frame sequences only. Part of the clones is absent; in the studies checked, under half of the shortfall reflects unresolved V genes, and no reason is known for the rest. This sample gives roughly 430,000 clones in total; nearly 90% of them show up just once. The ten largest account for roughly 1.4% of the sample. Sequenced: PBMCs or T cells enriched from blood (not recorded which). All receptors derive from a woman in her late teens or twenties who had been exposed to COVID-19.

The chain carries TRBV29-1 and TRBJ2-7, with D perhaps TRBD2 (6 bases). The CDR3 has 12 amino acids. Per germline, CDR1 SQVTM and CDR2 ANQGSEA. V was trimmed by 5 bases and J by 2 bases, leaving 10 bases between them. CDR3 bases: TGCAGCGTTTGGGGGGAAGCCTACGAGCAGTACTTC. It codes for CSVWGEAYEQYF.

The chain recombines TRBV25-1 with TRBJ2-7; D gene unclear. This CDR3 contains 14 residues. Trimming removed 2 bases at V and 2 bases at J, with 10 bases between. From germline, CDR1 is MGHDK and CDR2 SYGVNS. Written as DNA, the CDR3 is TGTGCCAGCAGTGAAACGAGGCCAGCCTACGAGCAGTACTTC. It codes for CASSETRPAYEQYF.

The CDR3 bases are TGTGCCAGCAGCTTGAGGAGGCCAAGCTCCTATAATTCACCCCTCCACTTT. Its translation is CASSLRRPSSYNSPLHF. The chain carries TRBV7-9 and TRBJ1-6; D unclear. The V and J ends lost 3 bases and 0 bases respectively, with 12 bases between them. The germline gives CDR1 SEHNR, CDR2 FQNEAQ (reference sequence). The CDR3 runs to 17 residues.

The genes are TRBV6-2 or TRBV6-3 and TRBJ2-5, with 11 bases fitting TRBD2. Trimming removed 6 bases from V and 3 bases from J; junction bases left unmatched: 12. CDR1 is MNHEY, CDR2 SVGEGT, per germline. The CDR3 is made up of 17 amino acids. Here the CDR3 reads CASRPPRLAGSEETQYF. The CDR3 DNA reads TGTGCCAGCAGGCCTCCCAGACTAGCGGGGTCCGAAGAGACCCAGTACTTC.

This chain links TRBV4-2 with TRBJ1-6, with 7 bases matching TRBD1. The CDR3 has 17 residues. Germline CDR1 LGHNA, CDR2 YNFKEQ. V trimming: 0 bases; J trimming: 2 bases; junction bases outside the gene matches: 4. CDR3 coding DNA: TGTGCCAGCAGCCAAGATCCCGGACAGGCCTATAATTCACCCCTCCACTTT. Amino acid sequence: CASSQDPGQAYNSPLHF.

The chain carries TRBV19 and TRBJ1-5, with a possible D match to TRBD1 (6 bases). V lost 8 bases, J lost 5 bases, and 16 bases lay in between. Germline V gives CDR1 LNHDA, CDR2 SQIVND (reference sequence). The CDR3 covers 14 residues. The CDR3 DNA is TGTGCCAGTGGAGAGGGGGGGAGAGATCAGCCCCAGCATTTT. Its protein product is CASGEGGRDQPQHF.

This chain connects TRBV6-4 to TRBJ1-2, with 9 positions matching TRBD1. Trimming cost V 3 bases and J 6 bases; bases outside gene matches: 14. This CDR3 has 17 residues. Germline V gene sequence: CDR1 MRHNA, CDR2 SNTAGT. Here the CDR3 DNA reads TGTGCCAGCAGTGAACCCCAGCGAGGACAGGGGAGGGATGGCTACACCTTC. This encodes CASSEPQRGQGRDGYTF.

This clone was counted a few times. V gene TRBV9 combines with J gene TRBJ1-5; a possible D gene is TRBD1 (6 bases). V was trimmed by 0 bases and J by 3 bases, leaving 10 bases between them. Germline CDR1 SGDLS, CDR2 YYNGEE. The CDR3 runs to 15 residues. The CDR3 protein is CASSVGGQHNQPQHF. In DNA, the CDR3 is TGTGCCAGCAGCGTAGGTGGACAGCACAATCAGCCCCAGCATTTT.

This sequence joins TRBV9 and TRBJ1-3; TRBD1 aligns across 7 bases. This CDR3 comprises 16 residues. Germline assignment: CDR1 SGDLS and CDR2 YYNGEE. The J segment lost 0 bases and the V segment lost 0 bases, leaving 3 bases of the junction unmatched. The CDR3: CASSVAGGSSGNTIYF. CDR3 in DNA: TGTGCCAGCAGCGTAGCAGGGGGGAGCTCTGGAAACACCATATATTTT.

This chain uses TRBV24-1 with TRBJ1-5, with 10 bases lining up with TRBD1. The V gene end was trimmed by 0 bases and the J gene end by 4 bases; junction bases not matched to a gene: 2. The CDR3 has 16 amino acids. The V gene's germline CDR1 is KGHDR and CDR2 SFDVKD. The CDR3 is CATSDLGTGDNQPQHF. CDR3 coding DNA: TGTGCCACCAGTGATTTGGGGACAGGGGATAATCAGCCCCAGCATTTT.

This clone has a single count. The genes are TRBV29-1 and TRBJ2-1; the match to TRBD2 covers 9 bases. The length of the CDR3 is 13 residues. With V trimmed by 6 bases and J by 9 bases, 9 bases remained unmatched. CDR1 is SQVTM and CDR2 is ANQGSEA in the germline V gene. CDR3 DNA sequence: TGCAGCGTCAAAACTAGCGGGTTTGCTGAGCAGTTCTTC. Protein sequence: CSVKTSGFAEQFF.

The chain couples TRBV18 to TRBJ2-7, with 10 bases that match TRBD1. Trimming cost V 5 bases and J 5 bases; bases outside gene matches: 9. Germline V lookup: CDR1 KGHSH, CDR2 LQKENI. CDR3 length: 15 amino acids. The DNA for the CDR3 is TGTGCCAGCTCATTCCCGGGACAGGGGCCTAACGAGCAGTACTTC. This codes for CASSFPGQGPNEQYF.

This clone has only a few counts. The rearrangement uses TRBV4-1 and TRBJ1-2; a possible D gene is TRBD1 (6 bases). The CDR3 totals 15 residues. V gave up 0 bases and J gave up 4 bases, with 12 bases separating them. The germline V gene encodes CDR1 MGHRA and CDR2 YSYEKL. The DNA for the CDR3 is TGCGCCAGCAGCCAAGAGGGGGGGCGCGCCTATGGCTACACCTTC. It specifies CASSQEGGRAYGYTF.

The gene calls are TRBV7-2 and TRBJ1-2, with D possibly TRBD1 on 5 matching bases. The CDR3 consists of 14 residues. The ends were cut back, 5 bases at V and 7 bases at J, with 17 bases in the middle. Germline V CDR1 and CDR2: SGHTA, FQGNSA. The CDR3 nucleotides are TGTGCCAGCAGCCAATGGCAGGGTCTCGGTGGCTACACCTTC. Translated, it gives CASSQWQGLGGYTF. Filled out from reference TRBV7-2 and TRBJ1-2, the complete variable domain reads GAGVSQSPSNKVTEKGKDVELRCDPISGHTALYWYRQSLGQGLEFLIYFQGNSAPDKSGLPSDRFSAERTGGSVSTLTIQRTQQEDSAVYLCASSQWQGLGGYTFGSGTRLTVV.

The gene calls are TRBV20-1 and TRBJ2-5; D uncertain. Germline CDR1 and CDR2: DFQATT and SNEGSKA (reference sequence). V gave up 3 bases and J gave up 2 bases, with 10 bases separating them. The CDR3 runs to 13 residues. CDR3 DNA: TGCAGTGCTAGTCAAAGCACTCAAGAGACCCAGTACTTC. This encodes CSASQSTQETQYF.

This sequence joins TRBV28 and TRBJ1-6; D is uncertain. In germline, CDR1 is MDHEN, CDR2 SYDVKM. The V end lost 7 bases, the J end lost 1 base, and 11 bases lay between the germline ends. The CDR3 is made up of 15 amino acids. CDR3 sequence (DNA): TGTGCCAGCACCGAGGTGGGTTCCTATAATTCACCCCTCCACTTT. It yields the protein CASTEVGSYNSPLHF.

This clone occurred once. The gene calls are TRBV5-1 and TRBJ1-1; TRBD1 matches at 7 bases. Germline CDR1 and CDR2: SGHRS and YFSETQ. The CDR3 runs to 15 residues. Trimming took 4 bases from V and 1 from J; bases not matched to a gene: 7. The CDR3 region is CASSPGGTENTEAFF. For the CDR3, the DNA is TGCGCCAGCAGCCCTGGTGGGACAGAGAACACTGAAGCTTTCTTT. The variable domain in full, with the rest retrieved from reference TRBV5-1 and TRBJ1-1, is KAGVTQTPRYLIKTRGQQVTLSCSPISGHRSVSWYQQTPGQGLQFLFEYFSETQRNKGNFPGRFSGRQFSNSRSEMNVSTLELGDSALYLCASSPGGTENTEAFFGQGTRLTVV.

V is TRBV19 and J is TRBJ2-7; 7 nucleotides align to TRBD1. CDR1 and CDR2 (germline): LNHDA, SQIVND (reference sequence). V lost 1 base and J lost 1; bases outside the gene matches: 10. This CDR3 region has 17 residues. CDR3 nucleotides: TGTGCCAGTAGTATAGGGGTTTCAGGGACAGCATCCTACGAGCAGTACTTC. It encodes CASSIGVSGTASYEQYF.

The V and J genes are TRBV7-2 and TRBJ2-3; D may be TRBD2 (6 bases). The CDR3 consists of 18 residues. V lost 1 base, J lost 2 bases, and 19 bases lay in between. CDR1 and CDR2 from the germline V gene are SGHTA and FQGNSA. As DNA, the CDR3 is TGTGCCAGCAGCTTAGTGGGACTTAGTGGGACTTCCACAGATACGCAGTATTTT. This gives the protein CASSLVGLSGTSTDTQYF.

This clone has a handful of counts. J is TRBJ1-5 and V is TRBV23-1; tentative D call: TRBD1 (6 bases). TRBV23-1 is recorded as an ORF, its role being uncertain. V was clipped by 0 bases and J by 2 bases, with 20 bases between them. This CDR3 has 19 residues. As DNA, the CDR3 is TGCGCCAGCAGTCAATCGGACAGCTCATTAGAAACAGGCAATCAGCCCCAGCATTTT. Protein sequence: CASSQSDSSLETGNQPQHF.

V is TRBV27 and J is TRBJ1-5; 8 bases fit TRBD1. V lost 4 bases, J lost 7 bases, and 15 bases stayed unmatched. Germline CDR1 MNHEY, CDR2 SMNVEV (reference sequence). This CDR3 has 17 amino acids. The CDR3 loop reads CASSSGQELPGTQPQHF. The CDR3 DNA reads TGTGCCAGCAGTTCGGGACAGGAGCTTCCCGGGACCCAGCCCCAGCATTTT.

The genes are TRBV4-1 and TRBJ1-3; D not certain. This CDR3 has 17 amino acids. Trimming removed 1 base at V and 6 bases at J, with 19 bases between. The germline V gene has CDR1 MGHRA and CDR2 YSYEKL. The CDR3 nucleotides read TGCGCCAGCAGCCAAGTTTCGGGAGGGAATTCGGAAAACACCATATATTTT. It specifies CASSQVSGGNSENTIYF.

The chain is built from TRBV5-8 and TRBJ1-3; D remains ambiguous. CDR1 and CDR2 from the germline V gene are SGHTS and YDEGEE. CDR3 size: 16 residues. The germline V and J ends were trimmed by 0 bases and 2 bases, with 12 bases remaining between them. The CDR3 bases are TGTGCCAGCAGCTTGGGGATATGGGGAGCTGGAAACACCATATATTTT. This encodes CASSLGIWGAGNTIYF.

The chain is built from TRBV7-9 and TRBJ2-1; D is possibly TRBD2 (6 bases). The CDR3 spans 14 residues. V lost 5 bases and J lost 6, with 14 bases in between. Germline lookup yields CDR1 SEHNR and CDR2 FQNEAQ (reference sequence). The CDR3 DNA reads as TGTGCCAGCAGCAATTGGGACTGGGGCAATGAGCAGTTCTTC. Translation: CASSNWDWGNEQFF.

The chain employs TRBV7-9 and TRBJ2-3; 10 bases agree with TRBD1. Trimming cost V 6 bases and J 0 bases; bases outside gene matches: 6. Germline assignment: CDR1 SEHNR and CDR2 FQNEAQ (reference sequence). This CDR3 has 16 amino acids. The DNA for the CDR3 is TGTGCCAGCAGTTGGGGACAGGGGATTAGCACAGATACGCAGTATTTT. Translated, it gives CASSWGQGISTDTQYF.

V gene TRBV6-5 combines with J gene TRBJ1-4; 8 bases map to TRBD1. The V and J ends lost 2 bases and 8 bases, in that order; junction bases with no gene match: 4. This CDR3 is 14 amino acids long. Germline loops: CDR1 MNHEY, CDR2 SVGAGI. The CDR3 region has the DNA TGTGCCAGCAGTTACCAGGGGGCCGAGGAAAAACTGTTTTTT. Protein sequence: CASSYQGAEEKLFF.

The rearrangement joins TRBV25-1 to TRBJ1-2; D not certain. V lost 5 bases, J lost 8 bases, and 15 bases lay in between. Germline loops: CDR1 MGHDK, CDR2 SYGVNS. This CDR3 is built from 13 residues. CDR3 bases: TGTGCCAGCAGTTTTCCCGAGCGGAGCGGCTACACCTTC. Its protein is CASSFPERSGYTF.

Here the CDR3 reads CSGDQGGGQYF. The CDR3 nucleotides read TGCAGTGGCGACCAAGGGGGGGGGCAGTATTTT. The chain links TRBV20-1 to TRBJ2-3, with D possibly being TRBD2 (7 bases). Deletions cut 7 bases from V and 11 bases from J, with 16 bases between. CDR1 DFQATT and CDR2 SNEGSKA come from the germline V gene (reference sequence). This CDR3 has 11 residues.